This T cell receptor beta chain appears in the sequencing data of a study of CD8 T cells in ankylosing spondylitis. Findings and limits, study-wide: In reactive arthritis synovial fluid and blood, some motif variants had been reported before. The disease-linked clones had a CD8+ phenotype and low blood frequencies. Seemingly distinctive of ankylosing spondylitis blood was a TCR beta motif formed by eight highly homologous variants.

TCRdb passed the 5' RACE reads through MiXCR, listing each CDR3 protein once. The data hold some 800,000 distinct CDR3 sequences, with over 9.5% observed a single time. CDR1 is SGHTA and CDR2 is FQGNSA in the germline V gene. This CDR3 has 12 amino acids. With 5 bases removed from V and 10 bases from J, the gap between germline ends came to 13 bases. A remark on this clonotype: Its specificity is not known.

The V gene is TRBV7-2, the J gene TRBJ2-3; D may be TRBD2 (6 bases). The source of this sequence is a male donor with ankylosing spondylitis. The sequenced material came from blood, either unsorted or a sorted T cell fraction (not recorded which). The CDR3 sequence is CASSPRQRAQYF. The DNA for the CDR3 is TGTGCCAGCAGCCCAAGACAGCGGGCGCAGTATTTT.